The 32 T cell receptor beta chains presented below share a single source sample, sequenced in a study of CD8+ T cells in alopecia areata. Extraction and reverse transcription of RNA yielded cDNA as the sequencing template. Data came from immunoSEQ multiplex PCR; TCRdb stores just in-frame clones and leaves some out. The sample records some 120,000 clones, 45% to 60% being singletons. This sample comprised CD4+ T cells sorted from blood, obtained at week 0. The source of these receptors is a human donor with alopecia areata.

The sample holds a few counts of this clone. The chain employs TRBV4-3 and TRBJ2-7, with no clear D. Trimming removed 1 base at V and 6 bases at J, with 10 bases between. CDR3 length equals 13 residues. CDR1 and CDR2 from the germline V gene are LGHNA and YSLEER. CDR3 in amino acids: CASSQGPWGEQYF. Written as DNA, the CDR3 is TGCGCCAGCAGCCAAGGCCCCTGGGGCGAGCAGTACTTC.

The CDR3 protein is CASSTRTSPRETQYF. In DNA form, the CDR3 reads TGTGCCAGCAGCACGCGGACTAGCCCGAGGGAGACCCAGTACTTC. V is TRBV7-2 and J is TRBJ2-5, with 8 bases that match TRBD2. V lost 5 bases to trimming and J lost 5 bases; unmatched junction nucleotides: 10. The CDR3 runs to 15 residues. CDR1 is SGHTA and CDR2 is FQGNSA in the germline V gene. The full variable domain, with the rest looked up from reference TRBV7-2 and TRBJ2-5, is GAGVSQSPSNKVTEKGKDVELRCDPISGHTALYWYRQSLGQGLEFLIYFQGNSAPDKSGLPSDRFSAERTGGSVSTLTIQRTQQEDSAVYLCASSTRTSPRETQYFGPGTRLLVL.

The rearrangement joins TRBV6-1 to TRBJ2-5; D gene unclear. Trimming removed 6 bases at V and 1 base at J, with 9 bases between. There are 13 residues in the CDR3. Germline values: CDR1 MNHNS, CDR2 SASEGT. The CDR3: CASSSVGQETQYF. The CDR3 coding sequence is TGTGCCAGCAGCAGCGTTGGCCAAGAGACCCAGTACTTC.

J is TRBJ2-3 and V is TRBV7-9, with D perhaps TRBD1 or TRBD2 (5 bases each). The V gene's germline CDR1 is SEHNR and CDR2 FQNEAQ (reference sequence). The CDR3 totals 13 residues. V was trimmed by 4 bases and J by 3 bases, leaving 8 bases between them. DNA of the CDR3: TGTGCCAGCAGCTCGGGACGGACAGATACGCAGTATTTT. Its protein product is CASSSGRTDTQYF.

The V call is TRBV4-3, the J call TRBJ1-5, with 10 bases matching TRBD1. The CDR3 is 16 residues long. Per germline, CDR1 LGHNA and CDR2 YSLEER. The V segment lost 0 bases and the J segment 4 bases; nucleotides outside the gene matches: 3. The CDR3 DNA sequence: TGCGCCAGCAGCCAAGATATGGGACAGGGGAATCAGCCCCAGCATTTT. Residues: CASSQDMGQGNQPQHF.

With regard to this clone: An end of the junction differs from the germline gene, which may be a read error. The chain couples TRBV7-2 to TRBJ2-1; 9 bases line up with TRBD2. Germline V gene sequence: CDR1 SGHTA, CDR2 FQGNSA. This CDR3 has 12 amino acids. The CDR3 loop is CASSRGRDQFVF. CDR3 DNA: TGTGCCAGCAGTCGCGGGAGGGACCAGTTTGTCTTC.

This clone appeared a few times. The V and J genes are TRBV7-2 and TRBJ2-7; TRBD1 is a possible D gene (6 bases). Trimming stripped 1 base from V and 2 bases from J, with 12 bases between. The CDR3 is 15 residues long. Germline CDR1 is SGHTA and CDR2 is FQGNSA. CDR3 loop: CASSLGRTVTYEQYF. CDR3 bases: TGTGCCAGCAGCTTAGGTAGGACAGTCACCTACGAGCAGTACTTC.

This rearrangement joins TRBV5-1 to TRBJ2-5; 9 bases line up with TRBD2. The CDR3 contains 16 residues. The V and J ends lost 4 bases and 1 base, in that order; junction bases with no gene match: 8. Per the germline V gene, CDR1 is SGHRS and CDR2 is YFSETQ. The CDR3 sequence: CASSRTTGLAQETQYF. The CDR3 DNA reads as TGCGCCAGCAGCAGAACTACGGGACTAGCCCAAGAGACCCAGTACTTC.

The chain recombines TRBV7-6 with TRBJ1-5; tentatively, D is TRBD1 (5 bases). Germline CDR1 SGHVS, CDR2 FNYEAQ. The CDR3 has 14 residues. Trimming shortened V by 2 bases and J by 2 bases, and 7 bases separated the two germline ends. The CDR3: CASSLLGGNQPQHF. The CDR3 DNA sequence: TGTGCCAGCAGCTTATTAGGGGGCAATCAGCCCCAGCATTTT.

The V gene is TRBV5-1, the J gene TRBJ2-5; no firm D call. Germline V lookup: CDR1 SGHRS, CDR2 YFSETQ. The CDR3 is made up of 14 amino acids. The V end was cut by 0 bases, the J end by 1 base, with 7 bases between. In DNA form, the CDR3 reads TGCGCCAGCAGCTTGGGACGTAGCCAAGAGACCCAGTACTTC. Translated: CASSLGRSQETQYF.

The rearrangement uses TRBV4-1 and TRBJ1-6; D remains unclear. In germline, CDR1 is MGHRA, CDR2 YSYEKL. V was shortened by 1 base and J by 7 bases, with 11 bases between the two germline ends. The CDR3 has 15 amino acids. The CDR3 DNA is TGCGCCAGCAGCCAAGTGCCCCAGCCCAATTCACCCCTCCACTTT. Protein: CASSQVPQPNSPLHF.

The CDR3 nucleotides read TGTGCCATCAGTGAGCTTCGGGCGGGAGAAGGTTCGCAGTACTTC. Protein: CAISELRAGEGSQYF. The gene calls are TRBV10-3 and TRBJ2-7; 7 bases align to TRBD2. Trimming removed 2 bases from V and 9 bases from J; junction bases left unmatched: 13. The CDR3 extends over 15 amino acids. Germline loops: CDR1 ENHRY, CDR2 SYGVKD.

V usage is TRBV29-1 and J usage is TRBJ1-3; perhaps TRBD1 as D (5 bases). V lost 6 bases and J lost 3, with 12 bases in between. This CDR3 contains 13 residues. The germline V gene has CDR1 SQVTM and CDR2 ANQGSEA. This CDR3 reads CSVRRDVGNTIYF. The CDR3 DNA sequence: TGCAGCGTCAGAAGGGACGTTGGAAACACCATATATTTT. The variable domain in full, completed from reference TRBV29-1 and TRBJ1-3, reads SAVISQKPSRDICQRGTSLTIQCQVDSQVTMMFWYRQQPGQSLTLIATANQGSEATYESGFVIDKFPISRPNLTFSTLTVSNMSPEDSSIYLCSVRRDVGNTIYFGEGSWLTVV.

This chain links TRBV5-4 with TRBJ1-1; D is unclear. Between the trimmed V and J ends, which lost 2 bases and 1 base, there was a span of 9 bases. The CDR3 covers 14 residues. CDR1 is SGHNT, CDR2 YYREEE, per germline (reference sequence). CDR3 nucleotide sequence: TGTGCCAGCAGCTTTCCACTACAGAACACTGAAGCTTTCTTT. Its translation: CASSFPLQNTEAFF.

Note on this clone: An end of the junction does not agree with germline; a read error may underlie this. The J gene is TRBJ2-1, the V gene TRBV5-6; D unresolved. CDR1 and CDR2 (germline): SGHDT, YYEEEE. The CDR3 loop spans 12 amino acids. The CDR3 DNA is TGTGCCAGCAGCCTTAGGGTAATAGAGGAAGTCTTC. It yields the protein CASSLRVIEEVF.

V and J are TRBV11-2 and TRBJ1-1; D not certain. Between the trimmed V and J ends, which lost 0 bases and 0 bases, there was a span of 5 bases. The CDR3 is made up of 14 amino acids. Germline V lookup: CDR1 SGHAT, CDR2 FQNNGV. The CDR3 spells CASSLDPMNTEAFF. The CDR3 DNA reads as TGTGCCAGCAGCTTAGACCCCATGAACACTGAAGCTTTCTTT.

This clone was seen a single time. The chain has TRBV4-1 and TRBJ2-3; TRBD2 matches 11 bases. V lost 4 bases to trimming and J lost 6 bases; unmatched junction nucleotides: 9. The V gene's germline CDR1 is MGHRA and CDR2 YSYEKL. The CDR3 is 16 residues long. CDR3 sequence: CASSRTLAGGSDTQYF. CDR3 sequence (DNA): TGCGCCAGCAGCCGGACTCTAGCGGGGGGTAGTGATACGCAGTATTTT.

This clone was counted only a few times. The J gene is TRBJ2-5, the V gene TRBV7-9; D uncertain. In germline, CDR1 is SEHNR, CDR2 FQNEAQ (reference sequence). The CDR3 has 15 amino acids. Trimming cost V 5 bases and J 1 base, with 14 bases left between them. The CDR3 region is CASSGRSTLQETQYF. The CDR3 region has the DNA TGTGCCAGCAGCGGCCGTTCTACACTCCAAGAGACCCAGTACTTC.

The CDR3 sequence is CASSPRVGLVRNEQFF. CDR3 sequence (DNA): TGTGCCAGCAGCCCCCGCGTGGGACTAGTTAGGAATGAGCAGTTCTTC. The V and J genes are TRBV7-2 and TRBJ2-1; TRBD2 matches at 8 bases. The V and J ends lost 5 bases and 7 bases, in that order; junction bases with no gene match: 13. This CDR3 contains 16 residues. Germline CDR1 SGHTA, CDR2 FQGNSA.

The gene calls are TRBV7-9 and TRBJ2-5; D not certain. CDR1 is SEHNR, CDR2 FQNEAQ, per germline (reference sequence). This CDR3 region has 13 residues. Trimming took off 5 bases at V and 7 bases at J, with 14 bases between the two ends. The CDR3: CASSGPDRTTQYF. The CDR3 nucleotides are TGTGCCAGCAGCGGACCGGACCGGACGACCCAGTACTTC.

The chain joins TRBV10-3 to TRBJ1-5; a possible D gene is TRBD1 (5 bases). This CDR3 is built from 13 residues. The V and J ends lost 8 bases and 0 bases respectively, with 8 bases between them. Germline CDR1 ENHRY, CDR2 SYGVKD. Here the CDR3 reads CAISGTSNQPQHF. The CDR3 DNA follows: TGTGCCATCTCCGGGACTAGCAATCAGCCCCAGCATTTT.

This clone has just a few counts. This chain connects TRBV5-1 to TRBJ2-4; a weak D match, TRBD2 (5 bases). V was pared by 4 bases and J by 6 bases, with 17 bases between. The germline V gene has CDR1 SGHRS and CDR2 YFSETQ. The CDR3 loop spans 15 amino acids. CDR3 protein: CASSPDGQAGNIQYF. As DNA, the CDR3 is TGCGCCAGCAGCCCCGACGGCCAGGCGGGAAACATTCAGTACTTC.

J is TRBJ1-2 and V is TRBV7-3; no clear D gene. CDR3 length: 13 amino acids. V lost 2 bases and J lost 5, with 9 bases in between. The germline V gene encodes CDR1 SGHTA and CDR2 FQGTGA. The CDR3 here is CASSLPPGYGYTF. The DNA of the CDR3 is TGTGCCAGCAGCTTACCCCCCGGGTATGGCTACACCTTC.

In DNA, the CDR3 is TGCGCCAGCAGCCAAGACACCTACTATGGCTACACCTTC. Translated: CASSQDTYYGYTF. This rearrangement joins TRBV4-3 to TRBJ1-2; D call uncertain. Germline CDR1 reads LGHNA; CDR2 reads YSLEER. CDR3 length equals 13 residues. V shed 0 bases and J shed 3 bases, with 5 bases lying between them.

The gene calls are TRBV2 and TRBJ1-6; D is unclear. Looked up from germline, CDR1 is SNHLY and CDR2 is FYNNEI. The V and J ends lost 1 base and 5 bases respectively, with 0 bases between them. This CDR3 spans 12 amino acids. Here the CDR3 reads CASSEDNSPLHF. CDR3 DNA sequence: TGTGCCAGCAGTGAAGATAATTCACCCCTCCACTTT.

The rearrangement uses TRBV2 and TRBJ2-2; 8 bases line up with TRBD2. The germline CDR1 and CDR2 sequences are SNHLY and FYNNEI. V trimming: 10 bases; J trimming: 8 bases; junction bases outside the gene matches: 15. There are 15 residues in the CDR3. The CDR3 reads CAILRGLGIGGELFF. CDR3 in DNA: TGTGCCATCCTTAGGGGACTAGGTATCGGAGGGGAGCTGTTTTTT.

This clone was found a few times. CDR3 in amino acids: CASSPDGRTGASDTQYF. CDR3 DNA sequence: TGCGCCAGCAGCCCCGACGGAAGGACAGGGGCTTCAGATACGCAGTATTTT. The chain couples TRBV5-1 to TRBJ2-3; 9 nucleotides align to TRBD1. The CDR3 loop spans 17 amino acids. After removal of 4 bases from V and 4 bases from J, the junction contained 13 bases not matched to a gene. Germline V CDR1 and CDR2: SGHRS, YFSETQ.

V is TRBV7-9 and J is TRBJ2-5, with D hard to call. The CDR3 runs 12 residues. The ends were cut back, 4 bases at V and 5 bases at J, with 8 bases in the middle. Germline V lookup: CDR1 SEHNR, CDR2 FQNEAQ (reference sequence). The CDR3 sequence is CASSSSAETQYF. In DNA, the CDR3 is TGTGCCAGCAGCTCGAGCGCGGAGACCCAGTACTTC.

The chain combines TRBV7-9 with TRBJ1-3, with D unclear. CDR3 length: 14 residues. V was cut by 2 bases and J by 0 bases, with 5 bases left in between. Germline V CDR1 and CDR2: SEHNR, FQNEAQ (reference sequence). In nucleotides, the CDR3 is TGTGCCAGCAGCTTAACGAACTCTGGAAACACCATATATTTT. This encodes CASSLTNSGNTIYF.

The V call is TRBV20-1, the J call TRBJ2-7; TRBD2 might be the D (6 bases). This CDR3 is built from 11 residues. V lost 2 bases, J lost 6 bases, and 8 bases lay in between. The germline V gene encodes CDR1 DFQATT and CDR2 SNEGSKA (reference sequence). Here the CDR3 DNA reads TGCAGTGCTAGACGAGCGGGCGAGCAGTACTTC. Its protein is CSARRAGEQYF.

This clone was recorded a few times. The gene calls are TRBV30 and TRBJ2-3, with D possibly being TRBD2 (6 bases). V was cut by 2 bases and J by 0 bases, with 9 bases left in between. Germline V gene lookup returns CDR1 GTSNPN and CDR2 SVGIG (reference sequence). The CDR3 is 14 residues long. The CDR3 DNA sequence: TGTGCCTGGAGTCATAGCGGTAGCACAGATACGCAGTATTTT. Its translation is CAWSHSGSTDTQYF.

The chain couples TRBV18 to TRBJ1-5; D is possibly TRBD1 (5 bases). Trimming took 1 base from V and 0 from J, leaving 10 bases between them. CDR1 KGHSH and CDR2 LQKENI come from the germline V gene. This CDR3 is 16 amino acids long. The CDR3 region is CASSPQQVYSNQPQHF. The CDR3 nucleotides read TGTGCCAGCTCACCACAACAGGTATATAGCAATCAGCCCCAGCATTTT. Full variable domain (missing parts from reference TRBV18 and TRBJ1-5): NAGVMQNPRHLVRRRGQEARLRCSPMKGHSHVYWYRQLPEEGLKFMVYLQKENIIDESGMPKERFSAEFPKEGPSILRIQQVVRGDSAAYFCASSPQQVYSNQPQHFGDGTRLSIL.